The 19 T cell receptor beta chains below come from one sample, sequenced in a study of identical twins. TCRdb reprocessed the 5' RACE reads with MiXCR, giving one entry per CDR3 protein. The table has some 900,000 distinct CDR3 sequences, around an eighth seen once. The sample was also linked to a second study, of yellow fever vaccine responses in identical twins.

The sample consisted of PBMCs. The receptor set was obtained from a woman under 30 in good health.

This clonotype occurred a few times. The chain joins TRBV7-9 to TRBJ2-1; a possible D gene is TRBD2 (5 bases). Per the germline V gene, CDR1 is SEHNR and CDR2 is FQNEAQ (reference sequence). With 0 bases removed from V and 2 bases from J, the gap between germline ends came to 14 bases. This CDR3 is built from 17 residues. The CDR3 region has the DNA TGTGCCAGCAGCTTAGCCCGCATAGCGTTGACCTACAATGAGCAGTTCTTC. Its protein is CASSLARIALTYNEQFF. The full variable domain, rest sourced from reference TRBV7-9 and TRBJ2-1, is DTGVSQNPRHKITKRGQNVTFRCDPISEHNRLYWYRQTLGQGPEFLTYFQNEAQLEKSRLLSDRFSAERPKGSFSTLEIQRTEQGDSAMYLCASSLARIALTYNEQFFGPGTRLTVL.

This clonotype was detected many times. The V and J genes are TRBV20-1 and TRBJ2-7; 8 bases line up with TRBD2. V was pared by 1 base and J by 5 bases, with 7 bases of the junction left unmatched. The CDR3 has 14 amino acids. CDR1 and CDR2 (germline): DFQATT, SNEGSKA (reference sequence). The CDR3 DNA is TGCAGTGCTAGAGGGGGACTAGGCCCCGACGAGCAGTACTTC. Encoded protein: CSARGGLGPDEQYF.

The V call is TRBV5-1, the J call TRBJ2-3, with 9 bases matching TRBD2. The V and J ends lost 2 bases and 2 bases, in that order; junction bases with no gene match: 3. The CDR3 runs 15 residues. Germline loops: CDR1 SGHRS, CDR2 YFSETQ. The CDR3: CASSFSGSDTDTQYF. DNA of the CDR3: TGCGCCAGCAGCTTTAGCGGGAGCGACACAGATACGCAGTATTTT.

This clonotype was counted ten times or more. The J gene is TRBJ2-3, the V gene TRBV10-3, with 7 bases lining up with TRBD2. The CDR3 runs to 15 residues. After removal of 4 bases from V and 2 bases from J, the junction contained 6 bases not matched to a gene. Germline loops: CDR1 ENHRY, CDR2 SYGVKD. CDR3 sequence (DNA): TGTGCCATCAGTGGGGCTAGCGGAGACACAGATACGCAGTATTTT. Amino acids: CAISGASGDTDTQYF.

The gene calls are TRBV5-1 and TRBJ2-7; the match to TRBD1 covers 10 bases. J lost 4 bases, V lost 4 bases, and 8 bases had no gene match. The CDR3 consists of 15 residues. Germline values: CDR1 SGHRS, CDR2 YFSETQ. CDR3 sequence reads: CASSITGTGVYEQYF. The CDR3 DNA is TGCGCCAGCAGCATCACCGGGACAGGGGTTTACGAGCAGTACTTC.

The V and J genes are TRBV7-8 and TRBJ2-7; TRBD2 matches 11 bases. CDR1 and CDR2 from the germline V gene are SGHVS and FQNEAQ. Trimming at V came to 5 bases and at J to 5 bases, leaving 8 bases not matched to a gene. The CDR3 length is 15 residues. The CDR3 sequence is CASSITSGGVHEQYV. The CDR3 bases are TGTGCCAGCAGCATCACTAGCGGGGGAGTCCACGAGCAGTACGTC.

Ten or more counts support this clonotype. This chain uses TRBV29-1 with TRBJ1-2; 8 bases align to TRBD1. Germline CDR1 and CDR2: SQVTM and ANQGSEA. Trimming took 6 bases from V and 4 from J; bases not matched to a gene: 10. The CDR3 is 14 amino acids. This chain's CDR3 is CSVTPGGFSYGYTF. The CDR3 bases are TGCAGCGTGACCCCAGGGGGCTTCAGCTATGGCTACACCTTC. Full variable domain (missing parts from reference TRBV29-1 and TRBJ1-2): SAVISQKPSRDICQRGTSLTIQCQVDSQVTMMFWYRQQPGQSLTLIATANQGSEATYESGFVIDKFPISRPNLTFSTLTVSNMSPEDSSIYLCSVTPGGFSYGYTFGSGTRLTVV.

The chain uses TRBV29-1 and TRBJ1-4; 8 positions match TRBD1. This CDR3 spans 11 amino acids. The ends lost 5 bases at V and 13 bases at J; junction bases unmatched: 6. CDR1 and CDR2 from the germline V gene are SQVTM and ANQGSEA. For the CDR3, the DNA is TGCAGCGTTTGGACGGGGACAGGACTGTTTTTT. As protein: CSVWTGTGLFF. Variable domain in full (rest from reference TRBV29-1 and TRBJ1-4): SAVISQKPSRDICQRGTSLTIQCQVDSQVTMMFWYRQQPGQSLTLIATANQGSEATYESGFVIDKFPISRPNLTFSTLTVSNMSPEDSSIYLCSVWTGTGLFFGSGTQLSVL.

For the CDR3, the DNA is TGTGCCAGCAGCCATATTAGGGGGAATGAGCAGTTCTTC. Protein: CASSHIRGNEQFF. The rearrangement joins TRBV3-1 to TRBJ2-1; weak D call: TRBD1 (6 bases). Germline CDR1 LGHDT, CDR2 YNNKEL (reference sequence). V was shortened by 3 bases and J by 7 bases, with 10 bases between the two germline ends. This CDR3 region has 13 residues.

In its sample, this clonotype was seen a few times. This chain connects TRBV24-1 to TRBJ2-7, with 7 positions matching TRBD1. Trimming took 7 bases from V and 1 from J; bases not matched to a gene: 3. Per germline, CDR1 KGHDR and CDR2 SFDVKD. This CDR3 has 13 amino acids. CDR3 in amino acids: CATRTGVSYEQYF. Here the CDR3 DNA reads TGTGCCACCAGAACAGGGGTTTCCTACGAGCAGTACTTC.

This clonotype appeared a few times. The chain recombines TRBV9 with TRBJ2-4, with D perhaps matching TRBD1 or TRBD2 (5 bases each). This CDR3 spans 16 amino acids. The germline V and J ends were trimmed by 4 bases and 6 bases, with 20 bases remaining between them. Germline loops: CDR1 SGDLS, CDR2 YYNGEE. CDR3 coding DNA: TGTGCCAGCAGCCCCCTCCAGTCCGGGGCGGGAAACATTCAGTACTTC. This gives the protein CASSPLQSGAGNIQYF.

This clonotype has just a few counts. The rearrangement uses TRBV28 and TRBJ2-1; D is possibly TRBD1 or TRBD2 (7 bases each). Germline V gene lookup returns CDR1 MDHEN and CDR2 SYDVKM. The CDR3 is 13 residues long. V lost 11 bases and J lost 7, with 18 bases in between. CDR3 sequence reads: CAGQRDSQNEQFF. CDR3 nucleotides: TGTGCCGGCCAGCGGGACAGTCAAAATGAGCAGTTCTTC.

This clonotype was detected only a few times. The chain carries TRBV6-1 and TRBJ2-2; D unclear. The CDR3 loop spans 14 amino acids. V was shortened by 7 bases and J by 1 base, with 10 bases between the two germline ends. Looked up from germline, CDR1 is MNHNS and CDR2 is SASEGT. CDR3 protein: CASIKLVNTGELFF. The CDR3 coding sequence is TGTGCCAGCATTAAGCTGGTGAACACCGGGGAGCTGTTTTTT.

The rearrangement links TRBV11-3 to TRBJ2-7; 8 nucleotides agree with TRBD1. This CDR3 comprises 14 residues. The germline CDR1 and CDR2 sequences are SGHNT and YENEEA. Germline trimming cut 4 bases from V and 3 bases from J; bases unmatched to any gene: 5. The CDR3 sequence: CASSWGQEFYEQYF. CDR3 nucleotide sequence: TGTGCCAGCAGCTGGGGACAGGAATTCTACGAGCAGTACTTC.

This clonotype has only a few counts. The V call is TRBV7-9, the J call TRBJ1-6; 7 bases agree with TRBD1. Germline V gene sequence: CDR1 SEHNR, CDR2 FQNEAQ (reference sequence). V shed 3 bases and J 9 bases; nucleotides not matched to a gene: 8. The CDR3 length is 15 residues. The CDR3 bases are TGTGCCAGCAGCTTTACAGGGGTTTTTATTTCACCCCTCCACTTT. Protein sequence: CASSFTGVFISPLHF.

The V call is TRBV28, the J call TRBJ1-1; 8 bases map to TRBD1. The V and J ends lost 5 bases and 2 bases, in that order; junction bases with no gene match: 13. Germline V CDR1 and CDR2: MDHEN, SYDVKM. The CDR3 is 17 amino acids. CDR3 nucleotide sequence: TGTGCCAGCAGTACGAACCGGGACAGGCCCCTCAACACTGAAGCTTTCTTT. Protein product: CASSTNRDRPLNTEAFF.

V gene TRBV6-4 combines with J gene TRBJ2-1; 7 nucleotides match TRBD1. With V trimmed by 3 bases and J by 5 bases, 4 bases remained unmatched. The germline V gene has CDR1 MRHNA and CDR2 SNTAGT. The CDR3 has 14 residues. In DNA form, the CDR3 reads TGTGCCAGCAGTGATGAAGGGGGCCACAATGAGCAGTTCTTC. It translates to CASSDEGGHNEQFF.

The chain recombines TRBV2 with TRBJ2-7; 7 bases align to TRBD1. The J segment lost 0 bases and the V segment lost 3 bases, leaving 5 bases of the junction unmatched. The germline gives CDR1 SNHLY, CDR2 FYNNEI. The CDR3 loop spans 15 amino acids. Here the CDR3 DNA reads TGTGCCAGCAGTGAGGGGACAGATAGCTCCTACGAGCAGTACTTC. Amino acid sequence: CASSEGTDSSYEQYF.

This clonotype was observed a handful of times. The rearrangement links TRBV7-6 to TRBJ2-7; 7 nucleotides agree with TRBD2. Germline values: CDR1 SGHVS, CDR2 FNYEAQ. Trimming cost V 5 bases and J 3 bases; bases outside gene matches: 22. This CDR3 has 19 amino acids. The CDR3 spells CASSPSGGYGRNRDYEQYF. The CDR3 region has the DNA TGTGCCAGCAGCCCATCCGGGGGGTACGGGAGGAATCGCGACTACGAGCAGTACTTC. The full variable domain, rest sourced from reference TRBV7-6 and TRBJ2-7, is GAGVSQSPRYKVTKRGQDVALRCDPISGHVSLYWYRQALGQGPEFLTYFNYEAQQDKSGLPNDRFSAERPEGSISTLTIQRTEQRDSAMYRCASSPSGGYGRNRDYEQYFGPGTRLTVT.